The clone carrying this TCR beta chain was seen repeatedly, ten times or more. The sample is drawn from a study of T-cell reconstitution after alpha-beta-depleted transplantation in children. The CDR3 contains 13 residues. V was clipped by 6 bases and J by 3 bases, with 10 bases between them. During its preparation, the TCRbeta library received unique molecular identifiers. TCRdb processed the PCR reads anew with MiXCR; each CDR3 protein has one entry. The table includes 85,000 to 120,000 distinct CDR3 sequences, 4.5% to 7.5% detected once. The sequencing here drew on PBMCs, mostly from graft donor cells, taken 60 days after TCRalphabeta/CD19-depleted stem cell transplant. The TCR sequence derives from a female patient between 2 and 15 years old who had a stem cell transplant for Fanconi anemia, so the T cells may come from the graft donor. The rearrangement joins TRBV12-3 or TRBV12-4 to TRBJ2-3, with a weak D call TRBD1 (5 bases). The CDR3 nucleotides read TGTGCCAGCAGAATCAGGGAAACAGATACGCAGTATTTT. It codes for CASRIRETDTQYF.